A selection of T cell receptor beta chains follows, all from one sample in a study of T-cell memory formation after mild COVID-19. TCRdb reprocessed the 5' RACE reads via MiXCR and lists one record per CDR3 protein. The sample holds about 540,000 distinct CDR3 sequences, around 21% seen once. The specimen was PBMCs or a T cell subset sorted from them (not recorded which). All receptors derive from an adult woman who had mild COVID-19 (a few samples of this study predate the infection). Cell type and time point are not known. CDR3s include the opening cysteine and the closing phenylalanine or tryptophan. A D gene is named only where the DNA matches it firmly. Some rows mark clone size as missing; the rest say once, few, many or name a class of expanded clone.

CDR3nt: TGCAGCGTTGAAAGGGAGGCCATGAACACTGAAGCTTTCTTT
CDR3aa: CSVEREAMNTEAFF
d_gene: .
len: 14
v_gene: TRBV29-1
abundance: .
j_gene: TRBJ1-1

CDR3nt: TGCAGTGCTAGTGGGGCGGGAGAGAGTTCGGGGGCCAACGTCCTGACTTTC
CDR3aa: CSASGAGESSGANVLTF
d_gene: TRBD2
len: 17
v_gene: TRBV20-1
abundance: few
j_gene: TRBJ2-6

CDR3nt: TGTGCCAGCAGCTTACCTGGAGATACGCAGTATTTT
CDR3aa: CASSLPGDTQYF
d_gene: .
len: 12
v_gene: TRBV7-3
abundance: .
j_gene: TRBJ2-3

CDR3nt: TGTGCCAGCTCCCCGGCGGGGGGAGCCAATCAGCCCCAGCATTTT
CDR3aa: CASSPAGGANQPQHF
d_gene: .
len: 15
v_gene: TRBV18
abundance: .
j_gene: TRBJ1-5

CDR3nt: TGTGCCAGCAGCTCCGGGACTAGGTGGGGCAATGAGCAGTTCTTC
CDR3aa: CASSSGTRWGNEQFF
d_gene: TRBD2
len: 15
v_gene: TRBV7-2
abundance: few
j_gene: TRBJ2-1

CDR3nt: TGTGCCTGGAGTGCGGGACAGGGTTCTGAAAAACTGTTTTTT
CDR3aa: CAWSAGQGSEKLFF
d_gene: TRBD1
len: 14
v_gene: TRBV30
abundance: .
j_gene: TRBJ1-4

CDR3nt: TGTGCCAGCTCCCGGACAGGGGGCCCTTATGGCTACACCTTC
CDR3aa: CASSRTGGPYGYTF
d_gene: .
len: 14
v_gene: TRBV21-1
abundance: .
j_gene: TRBJ1-2

CDR3nt: TGTGCCAGCCGGGACAGGTCCTCTGGCTACACCTTC
CDR3aa: CASRDRSSGYTF
d_gene: TRBD1
len: 12
v_gene: TRBV27
abundance: .
j_gene: TRBJ1-2

CDR3nt: TGCGCCAGCAGCCAACCGGGACTAGCGGGAACAGATACGCAGTATTTT
CDR3aa: CASSQPGLAGTDTQYF
d_gene: TRBD2
len: 16
v_gene: TRBV4-3
abundance: .
j_gene: TRBJ2-3

CDR3nt: TGTGCCAGCAGCCACGGACAGGTCCGCTACGAGCAGTACTTC
CDR3aa: CASSHGQVRYEQYF
d_gene: TRBD1
len: 14
v_gene: TRBV7-8
abundance: .
j_gene: TRBJ2-7

CDR3nt: TGTGCCACCAGTGAGATTTTAGGGACAGCAGATACGCAGTATTTT
CDR3aa: CATSEILGTADTQYF
d_gene: TRBD1
len: 15
v_gene: TRBV24-1
abundance: few
j_gene: TRBJ2-3

CDR3nt: TGTGCCAGCTCACGAGGCGCGGGGGGCCAAGAGACCCAGTACTTC
CDR3aa: CASSRGAGGQETQYF
d_gene: TRBD2
len: 15
v_gene: TRBV18
abundance: few
j_gene: TRBJ2-5

CDR3nt: TGTGCCAGCATCAAGACGTTAACCTACGAGCAGTACTTC
CDR3aa: CASIKTLTYEQYF
d_gene: .
len: 13
v_gene: TRBV2
abundance: .
j_gene: TRBJ2-7

CDR3nt: TGTGCCACCTCACCCGGGGGGCAGGTCAACACCGGGGAGCTGTTTTTT
CDR3aa: CATSPGGQVNTGELFF
d_gene: .
len: 16
v_gene: TRBV24-1
abundance: few
j_gene: TRBJ2-2

CDR3nt: TGTGCCAGCAGCCCCTCTAGGGGAAGCGGCAATGAGCAGTTCTTC
CDR3aa: CASSPSRGSGNEQFF
d_gene: .
len: 15
v_gene: TRBV9
abundance: few
j_gene: TRBJ2-1

CDR3nt: TGCGCCAGCAGTCAATCGAACCTAGCGGGACCTCGATACTCCTACAATGAGCAGTTCTTC
CDR3aa: CASSQSNLAGPRYSYNEQFF
d_gene: TRBD2
len: 20
v_gene: TRBV23-1
abundance: few
j_gene: TRBJ2-1

CDR3nt: TGTGCCACCAGCCCGGGACAGATTAACTATGGCTACACCTTC
CDR3aa: CATSPGQINYGYTF
d_gene: TRBD1
len: 14
v_gene: TRBV15
abundance: few
j_gene: TRBJ1-2

CDR3nt: TGTGCCAGCAGAATGGGACGGCAAGAGACCCAGTACTTC
CDR3aa: CASRMGRQETQYF
d_gene: .
len: 13
v_gene: TRBV12-3/TRBV12-4
abundance: few
j_gene: TRBJ2-5

CDR3nt: TGTGCCACCAGCGGATCGTGGAGGCAAGAGACCCAGTACTTC
CDR3aa: CATSGSWRQETQYF
d_gene: .
len: 14
v_gene: TRBV15
abundance: .
j_gene: TRBJ2-5

CDR3nt: TGCAGTGCCTCTAGGGGAGGTTCTAACTATGGCTACACCTTC
CDR3aa: CSASRGGSNYGYTF
d_gene: .
len: 14
v_gene: TRBV20-1
abundance: few
j_gene: TRBJ1-2

CDR3nt: TGTGCCAGCAGGAATCCGGCCGGGGCCAACGTCCTGACTTTC
CDR3aa: CASRNPAGANVLTF
d_gene: .
len: 14
v_gene: TRBV6-5
abundance: .
j_gene: TRBJ2-6

CDR3nt: TGTGCCAGCAGCTCCAAAAACATTCAGTACTTC
CDR3aa: CASSSKNIQYF
d_gene: .
len: 11
v_gene: TRBV7-3
abundance: many
j_gene: TRBJ2-4

CDR3nt: TGTGCCAGCAGCCAAGATCTTCGCGGGGTTACCTACGAGCAGTACTTC
CDR3aa: CASSQDLRGVTYEQYF
d_gene: .
len: 16
v_gene: TRBV4-2
abundance: .
j_gene: TRBJ2-7

CDR3nt: TGTGCCAGCAGCACCGGGATCGGGGGCTACGAGCAGTACTTC
CDR3aa: CASSTGIGGYEQYF
d_gene: .
len: 14
v_gene: TRBV6-2/TRBV6-3
abundance: few
j_gene: TRBJ2-7

CDR3nt: TGCGCCAGCAGCTTGGAACAGGCAAACTACGAGCAGTACTTC
CDR3aa: CASSLEQANYEQYF
d_gene: .
len: 14
v_gene: TRBV5-1
abundance: .
j_gene: TRBJ2-7

CDR3nt: TGTGCCAGCAGCTGGGCTCCTAGCGGGGTGCAAGAGACCCAGTACTTC
CDR3aa: CASSWAPSGVQETQYF
d_gene: TRBD2
len: 16
v_gene: TRBV7-9
abundance: few
j_gene: TRBJ2-5

CDR3nt: TGTGCCAGCAGCTTAGGGGGCTGGACTAGCGGGAGAGCCCCCTACGAGCAGTACTTC
CDR3aa: CASSLGGWTSGRAPYEQYF
d_gene: TRBD2
len: 19
v_gene: TRBV7-6
abundance: few
j_gene: TRBJ2-7

CDR3nt: TGTGCCAGCAGTTTTAGCGGGAGGGCTTCGGGAGAGACCCAGTACTTC
CDR3aa: CASSFSGRASGETQYF
d_gene: TRBD2
len: 16
v_gene: TRBV12-3/TRBV12-4
abundance: .
j_gene: TRBJ2-5

CDR3nt: TGTGCCAGCAGTTACTTCGGGCAGGGGATGCTCAATGAGCAGTTCTTC
CDR3aa: CASSYFGQGMLNEQFF
d_gene: .
len: 16
v_gene: TRBV6-2/TRBV6-3
abundance: .
j_gene: TRBJ2-1